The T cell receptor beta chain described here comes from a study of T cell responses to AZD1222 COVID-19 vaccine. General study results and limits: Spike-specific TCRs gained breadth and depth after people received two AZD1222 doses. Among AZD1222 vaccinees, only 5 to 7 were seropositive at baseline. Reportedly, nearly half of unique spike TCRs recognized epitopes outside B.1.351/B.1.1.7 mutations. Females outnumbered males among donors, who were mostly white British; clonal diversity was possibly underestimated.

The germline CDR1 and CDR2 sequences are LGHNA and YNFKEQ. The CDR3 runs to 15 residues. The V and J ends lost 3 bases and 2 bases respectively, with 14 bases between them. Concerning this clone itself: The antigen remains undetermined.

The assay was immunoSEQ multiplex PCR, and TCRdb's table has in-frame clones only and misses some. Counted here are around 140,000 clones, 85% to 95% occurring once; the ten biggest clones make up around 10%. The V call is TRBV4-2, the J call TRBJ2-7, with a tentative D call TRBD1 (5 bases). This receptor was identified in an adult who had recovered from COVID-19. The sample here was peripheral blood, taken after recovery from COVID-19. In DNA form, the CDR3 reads TGTGCCAGCAGCCAGGAACAGGATGCGACCTACGAGCAGTACTTC. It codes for CASSQEQDATYEQYF.